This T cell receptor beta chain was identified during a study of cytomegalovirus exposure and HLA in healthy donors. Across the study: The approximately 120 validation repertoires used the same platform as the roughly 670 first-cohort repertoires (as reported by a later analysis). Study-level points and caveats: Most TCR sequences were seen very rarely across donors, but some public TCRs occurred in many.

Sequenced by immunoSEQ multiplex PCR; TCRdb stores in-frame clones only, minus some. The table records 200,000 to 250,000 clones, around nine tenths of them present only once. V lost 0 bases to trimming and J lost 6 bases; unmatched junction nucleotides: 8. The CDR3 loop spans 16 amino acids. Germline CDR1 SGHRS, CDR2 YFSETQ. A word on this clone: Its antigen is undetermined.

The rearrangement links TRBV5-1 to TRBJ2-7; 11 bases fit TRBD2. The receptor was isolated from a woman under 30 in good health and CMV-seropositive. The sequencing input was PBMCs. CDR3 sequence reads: CASSLVVLAGVAEQYF. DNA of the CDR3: TGCGCCAGCAGCTTGGTAGTACTAGCGGGAGTAGCCGAGCAGTACTTC.